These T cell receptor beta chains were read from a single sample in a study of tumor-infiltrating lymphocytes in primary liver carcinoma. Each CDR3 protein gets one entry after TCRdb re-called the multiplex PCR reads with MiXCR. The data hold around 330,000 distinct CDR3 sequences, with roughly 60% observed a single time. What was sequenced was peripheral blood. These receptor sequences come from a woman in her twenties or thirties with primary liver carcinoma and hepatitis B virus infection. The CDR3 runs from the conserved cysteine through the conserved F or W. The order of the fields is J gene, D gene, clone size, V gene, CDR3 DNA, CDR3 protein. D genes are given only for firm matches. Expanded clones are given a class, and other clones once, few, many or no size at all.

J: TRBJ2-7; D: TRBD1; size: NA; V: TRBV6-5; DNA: TGTGCCAGCAGCCCCGGGACAGGGTCCGACGAGCAGTACTTC; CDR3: CASSPGTGSDEQYF
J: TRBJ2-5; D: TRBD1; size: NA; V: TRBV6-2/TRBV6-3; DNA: TGTGCCAGCACGCGGACAGGACAAGAGACCCAGTACTTC; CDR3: CASTRTGQETQYF
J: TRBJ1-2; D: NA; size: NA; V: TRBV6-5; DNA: TGTGCCAGCATAAATCTCAGGACAGACTATGGCTACACCTTC; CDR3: CASINLRTDYGYTF
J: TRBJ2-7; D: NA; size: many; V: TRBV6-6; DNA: TGTGCCAGCAACCCAACGGGAAAATACGAGCAGTACTTC; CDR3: CASNPTGKYEQYF
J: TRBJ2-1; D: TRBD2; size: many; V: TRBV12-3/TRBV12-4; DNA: TGTGCCAGCAGTTTAGGCGGGACTAGCGACACCTCGGGGATCTTC; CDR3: CASSLGGTSDTSGIF
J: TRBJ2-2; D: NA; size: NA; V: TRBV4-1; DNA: TGCGCCAACAGCCGGTTGGGGGGTGGTCTGGGCGGCACCGGGGAGCTGTTTTTT; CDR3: CANSRLGGGLGGTGELFF
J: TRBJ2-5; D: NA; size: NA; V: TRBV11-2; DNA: TGTGCCAGCACCTTGGGACCGGCGACAGATACCCAGTACTTC; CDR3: CASTLGPATDTQYF
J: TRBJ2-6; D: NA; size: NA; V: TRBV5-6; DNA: TGTGCCAGAAGCTTGACTTTGATAAGCTCTGGGGCCAACGTCCGGACTTTC; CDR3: CARSLTLISSGANVRTF
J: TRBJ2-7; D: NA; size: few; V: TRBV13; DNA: TGTGCCAGCAGCTTAGGGGACCGAAAAACCTACGAGCAGTACTTC; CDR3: CASSLGDRKTYEQYF
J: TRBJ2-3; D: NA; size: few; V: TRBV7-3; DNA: TGTGCCAGCAGCCCATCTACTAGGGCAGATACGCAGTATTTT; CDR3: CASSPSTRADTQYF
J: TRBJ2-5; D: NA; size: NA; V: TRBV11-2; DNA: TGTGCTAGCAGCCTATCGGGGGTTCAGTACTTC; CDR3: CASSLSGVQYF
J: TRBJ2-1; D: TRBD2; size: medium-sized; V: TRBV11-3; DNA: TGTGCCAGCAGCGATACCGGGACTAGCGGGAGTGTTGAGCAGTTCTTC; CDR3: CASSDTGTSGSVEQFF
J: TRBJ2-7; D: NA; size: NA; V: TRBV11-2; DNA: TGTGCCAGCAGCTCGAGGAGGCAGGGAGTCAAGCAGTACTTC; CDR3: CASSSRRQGVKQYF
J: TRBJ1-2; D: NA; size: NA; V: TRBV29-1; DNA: TGCAGCGCCGGCAGCGGGGGCTATGGCTACACCTTC; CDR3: CSAGSGGYGYTF
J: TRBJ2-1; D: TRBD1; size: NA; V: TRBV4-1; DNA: TGCGTCGGCAGTCAAGGGACAGGGCCCTACAATGAGCAGTTCTTC; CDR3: CVGSQGTGPYNEQFF
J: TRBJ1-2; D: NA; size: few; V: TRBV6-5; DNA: TGTGCCAGCTGGGACCTAACCTATGGCTACACCTTC; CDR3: CASWDLTYGYTF
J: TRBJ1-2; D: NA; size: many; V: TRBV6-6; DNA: TGTGCCAGCAGTTACTCGATAGGCTACACCTTC; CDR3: CASSYSIGYTF
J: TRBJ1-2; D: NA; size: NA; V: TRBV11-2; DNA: TGTGCCAGCAGCTCACCCAGGGTTCCTAACTGTGGCCACACCTTC; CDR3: CASSSPRVPNCGHTF
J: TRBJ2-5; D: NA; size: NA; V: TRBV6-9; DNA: TGTGCCAGCAGTTTTCCCCGGATAGGTGATTACCAAGAGACCCAGTACTTC; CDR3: CASSFPRIGDYQETQYF
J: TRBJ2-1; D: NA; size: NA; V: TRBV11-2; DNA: TGTGCCAGCAGCCCGGGTGGGAGGAGCGACAATGAGCTGTTATTC; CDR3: CASSPGGRSDNELLF
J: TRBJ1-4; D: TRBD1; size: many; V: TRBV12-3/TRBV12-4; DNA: TGTGCCAGCAGTCCCCGACAGGGGATTTATGAAAAACTGTTTTTT; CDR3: CASSPRQGIYEKLFF
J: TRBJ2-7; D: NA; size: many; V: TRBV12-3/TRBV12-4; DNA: TGTGCCAGCAGGAGGGGGGACGAGCAGTACTTC; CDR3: CASRRGDEQYF
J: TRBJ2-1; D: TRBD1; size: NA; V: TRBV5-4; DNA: TGTGCCAGCAGCCAGGGACAGGAAAATGAGCAGTTCTTC; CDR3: CASSQGQENEQFF
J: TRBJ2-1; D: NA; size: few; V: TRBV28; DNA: TGTGCCAGCTGTCTGGTCGGCAATGAGCAGTTCTTC; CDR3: CASCLVGNEQFF
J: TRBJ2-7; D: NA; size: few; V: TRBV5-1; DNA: TGCGCCAGCAGCGCCTGGACTGGGAGCTCCTACGAGCAGTACTTC; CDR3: CASSAWTGSSYEQYF
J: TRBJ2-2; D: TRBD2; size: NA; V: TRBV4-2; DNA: TGTGCCAGCAGCCCCGGCGTGAGAGCGGGAGATGGCGGGGAGCTGTTTTTT; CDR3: CASSPGVRAGDGGELFF
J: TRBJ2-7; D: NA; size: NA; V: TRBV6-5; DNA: TGTGCCAGCAGACCTCTCCTAGGACCCTCCTACGGGCAGTACTTC; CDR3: CASRPLLGPSYGQYF
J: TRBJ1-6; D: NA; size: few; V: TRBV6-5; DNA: TGTGCCAGCAGTTACTTCCCGGGCCCCAGTTCACCCCTCCACTTT; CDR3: CASSYFPGPSSPLHF
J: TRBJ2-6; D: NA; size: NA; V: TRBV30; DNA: TGTGTCTGGAACATCGGACGCCTCTCTGGGGCCAACGTCCTGACTTTC; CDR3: CVWNIGRLSGANVLTF
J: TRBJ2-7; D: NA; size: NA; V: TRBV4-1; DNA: TGCGCCAGCAGCCAAGGCCGTGGCCTACGAGAGCAGTACTTC; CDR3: CASSQGRGLREQYF
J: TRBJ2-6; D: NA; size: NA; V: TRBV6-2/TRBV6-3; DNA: TGTGCCAGCAGTTACTCGAGGACACTCCGATCTGGGGCCAACGTCCTGACTTTC; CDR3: CASSYSRTLRSGANVLTF
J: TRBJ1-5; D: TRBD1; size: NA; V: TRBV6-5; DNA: TGTGCCAACAGTCCCCGGGACAGGGGTCATCAGCCCCAGCATTTT; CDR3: CANSPRDRGHQPQHF
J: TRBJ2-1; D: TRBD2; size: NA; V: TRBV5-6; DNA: TGTGTCAGCAGCTTTGGGCCCGGGAGGCTCTTC; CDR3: CVSSFGPGRLF
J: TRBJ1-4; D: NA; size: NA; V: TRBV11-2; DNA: TGTGCCAGCAGCTGTAAGGGGGGCTATGTAAAACTGTTTTTT; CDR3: CASSCKGGYVKLFF
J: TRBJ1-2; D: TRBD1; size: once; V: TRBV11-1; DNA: TGTGCCAACATCTTAACGGGGACAGATATAGATGGCTACACCTTC; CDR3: CANILTGTDIDGYTF
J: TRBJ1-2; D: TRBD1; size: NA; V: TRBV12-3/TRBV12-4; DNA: TGTGCCAGCGGGGGACAGGGGCACTATGTCTACACCTTC; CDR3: CASGGQGHYVYTF
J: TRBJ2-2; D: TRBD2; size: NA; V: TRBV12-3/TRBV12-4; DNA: TGTGCCGGCAGAGAGTATCGCAGCGGGAGGGGGTTCAACACCGGGGAGCTGTTTTTC; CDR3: CAGREYRSGRGFNTGELFF
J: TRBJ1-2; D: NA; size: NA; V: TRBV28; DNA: TGTGCCAGCAGTTTGGGGGCCAGGCGGTACTTC; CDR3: CASSLGARRYF
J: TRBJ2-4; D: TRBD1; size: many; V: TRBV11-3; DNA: TGTGCCAGCAGCTTAGATTATGGACAGGGCAAAAACATTCAGTACTTC; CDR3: CASSLDYGQGKNIQYF
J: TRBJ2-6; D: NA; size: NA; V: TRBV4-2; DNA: TGTGTCAGCAGCCAACCCTTCGAAGCCGGGGCCAACGTCCTGACTTTC; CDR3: CVSSQPFEAGANVLTF
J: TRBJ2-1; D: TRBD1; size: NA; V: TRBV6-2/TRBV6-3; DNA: TGTGCCAGCAGCCCTAACGCTCACTCCGGGACAGCCTTTTACAATGAGCAGTTCTTC; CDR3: CASSPNAHSGTAFYNEQFF
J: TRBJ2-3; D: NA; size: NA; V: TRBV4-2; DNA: TGTGCCAGCAGCCAAGGGTATCAACGGGATGTGGAAGATACGCAGTATTTT; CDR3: CASSQGYQRDVEDTQYF
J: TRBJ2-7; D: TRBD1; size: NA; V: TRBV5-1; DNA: TGCGCCAGCAGCTTGGCCGGACAGGGCTACGAGCAGTACTTC; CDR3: CASSLAGQGYEQYF
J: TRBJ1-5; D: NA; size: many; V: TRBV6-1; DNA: TGTGCCACTACCAGGGATTATAGCAATCAGCCCCAGCATTTT; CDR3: CATTRDYSNQPQHF
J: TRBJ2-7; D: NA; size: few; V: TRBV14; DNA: TGTGCCAGCAGCCAAGGGCTCGGGTCCTACGAGCAGTACTTC; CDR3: CASSQGLGSYEQYF
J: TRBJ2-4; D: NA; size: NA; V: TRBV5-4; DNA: TGTGCCAGCAGCTTAGGGGTAGTCAAAAACATTCAGTACTTC; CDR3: CASSLGVVKNIQYF
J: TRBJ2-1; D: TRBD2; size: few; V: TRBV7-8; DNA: TGTGCCAGCAGCCGGGGACTAGCGGGGCTATACAATGAGCAGTTCTTC; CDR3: CASSRGLAGLYNEQFF